The rows below give T cell receptor beta chains drawn from one sample of a study of T-cell reconstitution after alpha-beta-depleted transplantation in children. TCRdb ran MiXCR on the PCR reads and lists one entry per CDR3 protein. The sample lists fewer than 200,000 distinct CDR3 sequences; less than 8% were seen once. This specimen was PBMCs from the stem cell graft donor, taken from the stem cell graft. These receptors all come from a human donor who donated a stem cell graft to a child with Wiskott-Aldrich syndrome. Both conserved end residues are part of each CDR3. Fields, in order: CDR3 protein, CDR3 DNA, J gene, clone size, D gene, V gene, CDR3 length. A D gene is named only where the DNA matches it firmly. Clone size is not always given. Where it is, it says once, few, many or a class for expanded clones.

CDR3aa: CASHGGVPEETQYF
CDR3nt: TGTGCCAGCCACGGTGGGGTCCCGGAGGAGACCCAGTACTTC
j_gene: TRBJ2-5
abundance: NA
d_gene: NA
v_gene: TRBV12-3/TRBV12-4
len: 14

CDR3aa: CASSSRRVAGGLNTEAFF
CDR3nt: TGTGCCAGCAGTTCCCGTCGTGTAGCTGGGGGGTTGAACACTGAAGCTTTCTTT
j_gene: TRBJ1-1
abundance: few
d_gene: NA
v_gene: TRBV6-2/TRBV6-3
len: 18

CDR3aa: CASSFNTGLAGELFF
CDR3nt: TGCGCCAGCAGCTTCAATACAGGGTTGGCCGGGGAGCTGTTTTTT
j_gene: TRBJ2-2
abundance: few
d_gene: NA
v_gene: TRBV5-1
len: 15

CDR3aa: CASSAHLAGAYNEQFF
CDR3nt: TGTGCCAGCAGTGCACATCTAGCGGGGGCCTACAATGAGCAGTTCTTC
j_gene: TRBJ2-1
abundance: many
d_gene: TRBD2
v_gene: TRBV12-3/TRBV12-4
len: 16

CDR3aa: CASSFSGTSGRAHEQYF
CDR3nt: TGTGCCAGCAGCTTCTCAGGGACTAGCGGGAGGGCCCACGAGCAGTACTTC
j_gene: TRBJ2-7
abundance: few
d_gene: TRBD2
v_gene: TRBV7-2
len: 17

CDR3aa: CAASDGGEQYF
CDR3nt: TGTGCCGCATCGGATGGAGGCGAGCAGTACTTC
j_gene: TRBJ2-7
abundance: many
d_gene: NA
v_gene: TRBV6-2/TRBV6-3
len: 11

CDR3aa: CASSSGQLGNTIYF
CDR3nt: TGTGCCAGCAGCTCAGGACAGCTTGGAAACACCATATATTTT
j_gene: TRBJ1-3
abundance: many
d_gene: NA
v_gene: TRBV5-5
len: 14

CDR3aa: CASSLAGTTQETQYF
CDR3nt: TGCGCCAGCAGCTTGGCCGGGACAACTCAAGAGACCCAGTACTTC
j_gene: TRBJ2-5
abundance: many
d_gene: NA
v_gene: TRBV5-1
len: 15

CDR3aa: CATGQGQSTDTQYF
CDR3nt: TGCGCCACAGGACAGGGACAAAGCACAGATACGCAGTATTTT
j_gene: TRBJ2-3
abundance: many
d_gene: TRBD1
v_gene: TRBV10-1
len: 14

CDR3aa: CASSWTLNTGELFF
CDR3nt: TGTGCCAGCAGCTGGACATTAAACACCGGGGAGCTGTTTTTT
j_gene: TRBJ2-2
abundance: few
d_gene: NA
v_gene: TRBV7-8
len: 14

CDR3aa: CASSFPGTIYEQYF
CDR3nt: TGTGCCAGCAGTTTTCCCGGGACCATATACGAGCAGTACTTC
j_gene: TRBJ2-7
abundance: NA
d_gene: NA
v_gene: TRBV12-3/TRBV12-4
len: 14

CDR3aa: CASSSLAGNSYEQYF
CDR3nt: TGTGCCAGCAGCTCGCTAGCGGGAAACTCCTACGAGCAGTACTTC
j_gene: TRBJ2-7
abundance: many
d_gene: TRBD2
v_gene: TRBV11-2
len: 15

CDR3aa: CASRPGGSSYNEQFF
CDR3nt: TGTGCCAGCAGACCTGGGGGCAGCTCCTACAATGAGCAGTTCTTC
j_gene: TRBJ2-1
abundance: many
d_gene: NA
v_gene: TRBV7-2
len: 15

CDR3aa: CASSALQGRVYEQYF
CDR3nt: TGCGCCAGCAGCGCTCTACAGGGTCGCGTCTACGAGCAGTACTTC
j_gene: TRBJ2-7
abundance: many
d_gene: NA
v_gene: TRBV5-1
len: 15

CDR3aa: CASSQRSTGGNQETQYF
CDR3nt: TGCGCCAGCAGCCAAAGATCGACAGGGGGAAACCAAGAGACCCAGTACTTC
j_gene: TRBJ2-5
abundance: many
d_gene: TRBD1
v_gene: TRBV4-3
len: 17

CDR3aa: CASSSQGARNSPLHF
CDR3nt: TGTGCCAGCAGCTCCCAGGGGGCGCGGAATTCACCCCTCCACTTT
j_gene: TRBJ1-6
abundance: many
d_gene: TRBD1
v_gene: TRBV5-4
len: 15

CDR3aa: CASSLFVGGQFF
CDR3nt: TGTGCCAGCAGCTTATTCGTAGGAGGGCAGTTCTTC
j_gene: TRBJ2-1
abundance: NA
d_gene: NA
v_gene: TRBV7-9
len: 12

CDR3aa: CASTLGVSTEAFF
CDR3nt: TGCGCCAGCACTCTCGGGGTTAGCACTGAAGCTTTCTTT
j_gene: TRBJ1-1
abundance: many
d_gene: NA
v_gene: TRBV5-1
len: 13

CDR3aa: CASSSLSPRETQYF
CDR3nt: TGTGCCAGCAGTTCACTCTCGCCCCGAGAGACCCAGTACTTC
j_gene: TRBJ2-5
abundance: many
d_gene: NA
v_gene: TRBV28
len: 14

CDR3aa: CASTVHSTGNTEAFF
CDR3nt: TGTGCCAGCACCGTTCACTCCACAGGGAACACTGAAGCTTTCTTT
j_gene: TRBJ1-1
abundance: many
d_gene: NA
v_gene: TRBV12-3/TRBV12-4
len: 15

CDR3aa: CASRQDVYNEQFF
CDR3nt: TGTGCCAGCAGACAGGACGTCTACAATGAGCAGTTCTTC
j_gene: TRBJ2-1
abundance: many
d_gene: NA
v_gene: TRBV6-5
len: 13

CDR3aa: CASLGDLEGYSSYNEQFF
CDR3nt: TGTGCCAGCCTTGGTGATCTCGAGGGCTATAGCTCCTACAATGAGCAGTTCTTC
j_gene: TRBJ2-1
abundance: many
d_gene: NA
v_gene: TRBV5-8
len: 18

CDR3aa: CASSSRIANTEAFF
CDR3nt: TGTGCCAGCAGCTCCAGGATTGCGAACACTGAAGCTTTCTTT
j_gene: TRBJ1-1
abundance: many
d_gene: NA
v_gene: TRBV5-4
len: 14

CDR3aa: CASGTSGSRTQYF
CDR3nt: TGTGCCAGCGGGACTAGCGGGAGTCGTACGCAGTATTTT
j_gene: TRBJ2-3
abundance: many
d_gene: TRBD2
v_gene: TRBV27
len: 13

CDR3aa: CASSPLRGKKPNEQFF
CDR3nt: TGCGCCAGCAGCCCCCTCAGGGGTAAAAAGCCCAATGAGCAGTTCTTC
j_gene: TRBJ2-1
abundance: many
d_gene: NA
v_gene: TRBV5-1
len: 16

CDR3aa: CASSFTWVSTGELFF
CDR3nt: TGTGCCAGCAGTTTCACATGGGTATCTACCGGGGAGCTGTTTTTT
j_gene: TRBJ2-2
abundance: NA
d_gene: NA
v_gene: TRBV12-3/TRBV12-4
len: 15

CDR3aa: CASSGGRSPQHF
CDR3nt: TGTGCCAGCAGCGGTGGACGGTCCCCCCAGCATTTT
j_gene: TRBJ1-5
abundance: many
d_gene: NA
v_gene: TRBV7-9
len: 12

CDR3aa: CASSAAPWREKEDTQYF
CDR3nt: TGTGCCAGCAGCGCAGCCCCCTGGCGGGAGAAAGAAGATACGCAGTATTTT
j_gene: TRBJ2-3
abundance: many
d_gene: TRBD2
v_gene: TRBV9
len: 17

CDR3aa: CASSGSGWGLMNTEAFF
CDR3nt: TGTGCCAGCAGCGGCAGTGGGTGGGGCCTCATGAACACTGAAGCTTTCTTT
j_gene: TRBJ1-1
abundance: many
d_gene: NA
v_gene: TRBV6-1
len: 17

CDR3aa: CSVRLSSGANVLTF
CDR3nt: TGCAGCGTCCGGTTGAGTTCTGGGGCCAACGTCCTGACTTTC
j_gene: TRBJ2-6
abundance: many
d_gene: NA
v_gene: TRBV29-1
len: 14

CDR3aa: CASSQTGGAPLYGYTF
CDR3nt: TGTGCCAGCAGTCAGACAGGGGGCGCACCCTTATATGGCTACACCTTC
j_gene: TRBJ1-2
abundance: many
d_gene: TRBD1
v_gene: TRBV12-3/TRBV12-4
len: 16

CDR3aa: CASSWTSGGLNEQFF
CDR3nt: TGTGCCAGCAGTTGGACTAGCGGGGGACTAAATGAGCAGTTCTTC
j_gene: TRBJ2-1
abundance: few
d_gene: TRBD2
v_gene: TRBV28
len: 15

CDR3aa: CASSLVTGMNEQFF
CDR3nt: TGTGCCAGCAGTTTGGTGACAGGGATGAATGAGCAGTTCTTC
j_gene: TRBJ2-1
abundance: many
d_gene: TRBD1
v_gene: TRBV27
len: 14

CDR3aa: CASSLTSLTGELFF
CDR3nt: TGTGCCAGCAGCTTGACTAGCCTCACCGGGGAGCTGTTTTTT
j_gene: TRBJ2-2
abundance: many
d_gene: TRBD2
v_gene: TRBV7-2
len: 14

CDR3aa: CSARGHSGSAYEQYF
CDR3nt: TGCAGTGCTAGAGGCCATAGCGGGAGCGCCTACGAGCAGTACTTC
j_gene: TRBJ2-7
abundance: many
d_gene: TRBD2
v_gene: TRBV20-1
len: 15

CDR3aa: CACSFRLASNEQYF
CDR3nt: TGTGCCTGCAGCTTTCGGCTAGCAAGCAACGAGCAGTACTTC
j_gene: TRBJ2-7
abundance: NA
d_gene: NA
v_gene: TRBV5-5
len: 14

CDR3aa: CASSRAGTGKGVETQYF
CDR3nt: TGTGCCAGTAGTCGGGCCGGGACAGGGAAAGGGGTAGAGACCCAGTACTTC
j_gene: TRBJ2-5
abundance: few
d_gene: TRBD1
v_gene: TRBV19
len: 17

CDR3aa: CASSPSSGSYEQYF
CDR3nt: TGTGCCAGCAGCCCCTCTAGCGGTTCCTACGAGCAGTACTTC
j_gene: TRBJ2-7
abundance: NA
d_gene: TRBD2
v_gene: TRBV14
len: 14

CDR3aa: CASSQQGQGFYLMDGYTF
CDR3nt: TGTGCCAGCAGCCAACAAGGGCAGGGCTTTTATCTTATGGATGGCTACACCTTC
j_gene: TRBJ1-2
abundance: NA
d_gene: NA
v_gene: TRBV14
len: 18

CDR3aa: CASSQTIINAYGYTF
CDR3nt: TGTGCCAGCAGTCAAACCATAATAAACGCCTATGGCTACACCTTC
j_gene: TRBJ1-2
abundance: many
d_gene: NA
v_gene: TRBV27
len: 15

CDR3aa: CASSWDSLGPYNEQFF
CDR3nt: TGCGCCAGCAGCTGGGACTCGTTGGGGCCCTACAATGAGCAGTTCTTC
j_gene: TRBJ2-1
abundance: NA
d_gene: NA
v_gene: TRBV5-1
len: 16

CDR3aa: CASSRGGDQETQYF
CDR3nt: TGTGCCAGCAGCCGGGGCGGGGACCAAGAGACCCAGTACTTC
j_gene: TRBJ2-5
abundance: many
d_gene: NA
v_gene: TRBV7-2
len: 14

CDR3aa: CASSPGLAGGETQYF
CDR3nt: TGTGCCAGCAGCCCTGGACTAGCGGGGGGAGAGACCCAGTACTTC
j_gene: TRBJ2-5
abundance: many
d_gene: TRBD2
v_gene: TRBV7-2
len: 15

CDR3aa: CAWSLTGISNIQYF
CDR3nt: TGTGCCTGGAGTCTGACAGGGATTAGCAACATTCAGTACTTC
j_gene: TRBJ2-4
abundance: few
d_gene: TRBD1
v_gene: TRBV30
len: 14

CDR3aa: CASSLASPSSGRSFNEQFF
CDR3nt: TGTGCCAGCAGTTTAGCGTCTCCGTCTAGCGGGAGGTCTTTCAATGAGCAGTTCTTC
j_gene: TRBJ2-1
abundance: many
d_gene: TRBD2
v_gene: TRBV12-3/TRBV12-4
len: 19

CDR3aa: CASSLEMSPHNEQFF
CDR3nt: TGTGCCAGCAGCTTGGAAATGTCACCGCACAATGAGCAGTTCTTC
j_gene: TRBJ2-1
abundance: NA
d_gene: NA
v_gene: TRBV5-5
len: 15

CDR3aa: CASSLRGIGTDTQYF
CDR3nt: TGCGCCAGCAGCTTGCGGGGGATAGGTACAGATACGCAGTATTTT
j_gene: TRBJ2-3
abundance: many
d_gene: NA
v_gene: TRBV5-1
len: 15

CDR3aa: CSARETSGGQETQYF
CDR3nt: TGCAGTGCTAGAGAGACTAGCGGGGGTCAAGAGACCCAGTACTTC
j_gene: TRBJ2-5
abundance: many
d_gene: TRBD2
v_gene: TRBV20-1
len: 15

CDR3aa: CASSLVTNGIYEQYF
CDR3nt: TGTGCCAGCAGCTTGGTTACTAACGGAATATACGAGCAGTACTTC
j_gene: TRBJ2-7
abundance: many
d_gene: NA
v_gene: TRBV7-2
len: 15

CDR3aa: CSARMGQVVWAFF
CDR3nt: TGCAGTGCAAGGATGGGACAGGTTGTATGGGCTTTCTTT
j_gene: TRBJ1-1
abundance: many
d_gene: TRBD1
v_gene: TRBV20-1
len: 13

CDR3aa: CASSLEVSGNEQFF
CDR3nt: TGTGCCAGCAGCTTGGAGGTTAGCGGCAATGAGCAGTTCTTC
j_gene: TRBJ2-1
abundance: many
d_gene: NA
v_gene: TRBV5-4
len: 14

CDR3aa: CSARGRGSLISTDTQYF
CDR3nt: TGCAGTGCTAGGGGCAGGGGCTCACTGATTAGCACAGATACGCAGTATTTT
j_gene: TRBJ2-3
abundance: many
d_gene: NA
v_gene: TRBV20-1
len: 17

CDR3aa: CASSPEDTNSPLHF
CDR3nt: TGTGCCAGCAGCCCGGAGGACACGAATTCACCCCTCCACTTT
j_gene: TRBJ1-6
abundance: many
d_gene: NA
v_gene: TRBV7-6
len: 14

CDR3aa: CASSIQGKVGELFF
CDR3nt: TGTGCCAGCAGCATTCAGGGAAAGGTCGGGGAGCTGTTTTTT
j_gene: TRBJ2-2
abundance: few
d_gene: NA
v_gene: TRBV3-1
len: 14

CDR3aa: CASSQILAGGRDTQYF
CDR3nt: TGCGCCAGCAGCCAAATACTAGCGGGAGGCCGTGATACGCAGTATTTT
j_gene: TRBJ2-3
abundance: once
d_gene: TRBD2
v_gene: TRBV4-1
len: 16

CDR3aa: CSANDRRSSSTDTQYF
CDR3nt: TGCAGTGCCAACGACAGGAGATCCTCTAGCACAGATACGCAGTATTTT
j_gene: TRBJ2-3
abundance: NA
d_gene: NA
v_gene: TRBV20-1
len: 16

CDR3aa: CTSSPLVSGSGTYNEQFF
CDR3nt: TGTACCAGCAGTCCTTTAGTCTCGGGGTCGGGGACCTACAATGAGCAGTTCTTC
j_gene: TRBJ2-1
abundance: NA
d_gene: NA
v_gene: TRBV12-3/TRBV12-4
len: 18